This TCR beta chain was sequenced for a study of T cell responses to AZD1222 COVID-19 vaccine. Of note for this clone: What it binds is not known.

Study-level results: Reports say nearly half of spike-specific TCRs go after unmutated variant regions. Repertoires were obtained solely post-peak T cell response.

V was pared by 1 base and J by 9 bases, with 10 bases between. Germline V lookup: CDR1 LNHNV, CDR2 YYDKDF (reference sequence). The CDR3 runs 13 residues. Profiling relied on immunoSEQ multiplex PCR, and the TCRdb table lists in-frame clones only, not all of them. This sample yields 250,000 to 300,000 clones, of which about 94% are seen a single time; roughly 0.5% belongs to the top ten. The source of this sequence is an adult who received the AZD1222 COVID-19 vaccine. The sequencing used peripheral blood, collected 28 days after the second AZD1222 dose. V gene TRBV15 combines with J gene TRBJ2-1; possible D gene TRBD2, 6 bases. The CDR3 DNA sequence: TGTGCCACCAGCAGAGGGCAGGGACTTGAGCAGTTCTTC. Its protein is CATSRGQGLEQFF.